Included here is one TCR beta chain sequence, with context. The sample is drawn from a study of blood T cell repertoires in COVID-19. Germline V lookup: CDR1 SGHNT, CDR2 YYREEE (reference sequence). With 0 bases clipped from V and 3 bases from J, the junction kept 6 bases outside the gene matches. The CDR3 consists of 15 residues. Only in-frame clones appear in the TCRdb table, and some are missing; sequencing was by immunoSEQ multiplex PCR. In the table there are more than 150,000 clones, 70% to 85% of which are singletons. The V and J genes are TRBV5-4 and TRBJ2-7; TRBD1 aligns across 7 bases. The source is a man in his fifties or sixties who had recovered from COVID-19. Material for sequencing was peripheral blood. The CDR3 sequence: CASSLGDSLVYEQYF. CDR3 sequence (DNA): TGTGCCAGCAGCTTGGGGGACAGTTTGGTCTACGAGCAGTACTTC.